The T cell receptor (beta chain) described here comes from a study of radiotherapy plus CTLA-4 blockade in lung cancer. In the study overall: Objective responses were documented in around 19% of patients, with disease control in about 28%. Broader study findings: Researchers report tumor-derived TCR clones expanding in blood after radiotherapy plus ipilimumab. Per reports, early blood T cell clone dynamics, plus interferon-beta, forecast response most strongly.

Concerning this clone itself: The antigen is not known.

Chemo-refractory metastatic non-small-cell lung cancer patients received focal radiation with ipilimumab CTLA-4 blockade. Assay: immunoSEQ multiplex PCR; the TCRdb copy retains only in-frame clones and omits some. Of 85,000 to 90,000 clones listed, 72% are singletons. V lost 4 bases, J lost 3 bases, and 7 bases lay in between. Germline-derived CDR1 and CDR2 are SNHLY and FYNNEI. This CDR3 contains 14 residues. This receptor was identified in a human donor with non-small cell lung cancer that progressed on radiotherapy plus ipilimumab. The specimen comprised peripheral blood, sampled from a patient treated with radiotherapy plus ipilimumab. The chain carries TRBV2 and TRBJ1-6; D gene ambiguous. In nucleotides, the CDR3 is TGTGCCAGCAGTGGGGATGGCTATAATTCACCCCTCCACTTT. As protein: CASSGDGYNSPLHF.